One T cell receptor beta chain is described in this entry. This sample was taken from a study of blood T cell repertoires in COVID-19. Seattle's cohort entered during active infection and was followed longitudinally. Germline values: CDR1 MNHEY, CDR2 SMNVEV (reference sequence). Trimming cost V 3 bases and J 0 bases; bases outside gene matches: 2. The CDR3 is 15 amino acids. The assay was immunoSEQ multiplex PCR, and TCRdb's table has in-frame clones only and misses some. The sample includes fewer than 250,000 clones, around four fifths of them seen just once. The receptor's source is a woman older than 75 with COVID-19, enrolled during active disease. The J gene is TRBJ1-1, the V gene TRBV27; 9 nucleotides line up with TRBD1. The sequencing sample was made of peripheral blood. Here the CDR3 reads CASSFTGGMNTEAFF. DNA for the CDR3: TGTGCCAGCAGTTTCACAGGGGGCATGAACACTGAAGCTTTCTTT.